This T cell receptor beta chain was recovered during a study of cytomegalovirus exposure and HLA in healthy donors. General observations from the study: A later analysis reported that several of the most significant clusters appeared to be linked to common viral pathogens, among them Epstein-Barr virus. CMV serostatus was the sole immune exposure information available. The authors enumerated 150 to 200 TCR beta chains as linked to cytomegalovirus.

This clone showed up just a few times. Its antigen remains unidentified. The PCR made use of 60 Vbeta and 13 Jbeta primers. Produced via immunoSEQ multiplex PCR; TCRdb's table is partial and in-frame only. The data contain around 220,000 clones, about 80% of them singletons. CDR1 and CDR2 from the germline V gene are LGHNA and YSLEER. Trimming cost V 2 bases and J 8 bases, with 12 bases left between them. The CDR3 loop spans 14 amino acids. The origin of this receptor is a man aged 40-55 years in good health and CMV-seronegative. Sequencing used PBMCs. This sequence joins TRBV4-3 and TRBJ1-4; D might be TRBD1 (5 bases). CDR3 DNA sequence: TGCGCCAGCAGCCAAATGACAGCAGAGGAAAAACTGTTTTTT. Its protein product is CASSQMTAEEKLFF.